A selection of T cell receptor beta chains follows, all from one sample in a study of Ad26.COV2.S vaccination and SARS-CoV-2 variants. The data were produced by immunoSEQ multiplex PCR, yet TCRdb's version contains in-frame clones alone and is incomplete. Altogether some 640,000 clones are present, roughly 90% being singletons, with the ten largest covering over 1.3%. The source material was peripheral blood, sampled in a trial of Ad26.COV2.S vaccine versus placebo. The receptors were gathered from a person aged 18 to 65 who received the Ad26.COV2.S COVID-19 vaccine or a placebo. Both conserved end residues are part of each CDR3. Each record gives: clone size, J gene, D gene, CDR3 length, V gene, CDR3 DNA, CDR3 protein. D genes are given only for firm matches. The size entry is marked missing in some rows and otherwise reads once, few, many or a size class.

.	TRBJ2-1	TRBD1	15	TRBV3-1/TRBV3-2	TGTGCCAGCAGCCTTAGACAGGGTATTGGCGATGAGCAGTTCTTC	CASSLRQGIGDEQFF
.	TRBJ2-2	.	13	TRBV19	TGTGCCAGTAGTATAGAACCGGCCGGGGAGCTGTTTTTT	CASSIEPAGELFF
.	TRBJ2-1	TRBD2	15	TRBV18	TGTGCCAGCTCACAGTCCAGCGGGAGCTACAATGAGCAGTTCTTC	CASSQSSGSYNEQFF
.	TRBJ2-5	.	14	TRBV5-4	TGTGCCAGCAGCCCCGAGGGGTACCAAGAGACCCAGTACTTC	CASSPEGYQETQYF
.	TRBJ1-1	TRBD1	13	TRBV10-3	TGTGCCATCAGTGTTACTCAGGGGGCTGAAGCTTTCTTT	CAISVTQGAEAFF
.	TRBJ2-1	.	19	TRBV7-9	TGTGCCAGCAGCCCCCGAGTGGGCGCCGAAGGGACCAAATACAATGAGCAGTTCTTC	CASSPRVGAEGTKYNEQFF
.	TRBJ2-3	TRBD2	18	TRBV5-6	TGTGCCAGCAGCGCATTAACTAGCGGGAGGGCTTATACAGATACGCAGTATTTT	CASSALTSGRAYTDTQYF
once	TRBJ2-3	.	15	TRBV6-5	TGTGCCAGCAGTTACTCGAGTGGGCTCACAGATACGCAGTATTTT	CASSYSSGLTDTQYF
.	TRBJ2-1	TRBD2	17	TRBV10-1	TGCGCCAGCAGTGAGGATACTAGCGGGAGTTTTTACAATGAGCAGTTCTTC	CASSEDTSGSFYNEQFF
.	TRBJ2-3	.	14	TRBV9	TGTGCCAGCAGCGTAGCGTCCCCTGGAGATACGCAGTATTTT	CASSVASPGDTQYF
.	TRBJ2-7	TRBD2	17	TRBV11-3	TGTGCCAGCAGCTTAGTCCCCCCCCGGGAGGGCCCGTACGAGCAGTACTTC	CASSLVPPREGPYEQYF
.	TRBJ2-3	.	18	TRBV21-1	TGTGCCAGCAGCAAAACCCGTCCGACTACCTACTTCACAGATACGCAGTATTTT	CASSKTRPTTYFTDTQYF
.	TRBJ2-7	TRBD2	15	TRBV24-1	TGTGCCACCAGTGATTCGAGGACTAGCGGAAACGAGCAGTACTTC	CATSDSRTSGNEQYF
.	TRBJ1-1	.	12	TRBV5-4	TGTGCCAGCAGCTTGAGTAGGACTGAAGCTTTCTTT	CASSLSRTEAFF
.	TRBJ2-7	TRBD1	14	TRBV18	TGTGCCAGCTCACCCCCCGGACAGGGGGCCGAGCAGTACTTC	CASSPPGQGAEQYF
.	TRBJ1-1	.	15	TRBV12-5	TGTGCTAGTGGTTTTGTAGCTGGATCGGGAACTGAAGCTTTCTTT	CASGFVAGSGTEAFF
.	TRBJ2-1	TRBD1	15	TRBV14	TGTGCCAGCAGCGACGCCGGGACAGGGTTCGATGAGCAGTTCTTC	CASSDAGTGFDEQFF
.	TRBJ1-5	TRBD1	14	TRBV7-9	TGTGCCAGCAGCCCCGGACAGGGGGGTCAGCCCCAGCATTTT	CASSPGQGGQPQHF
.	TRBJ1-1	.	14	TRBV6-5	TGTGCCAGCAGTCCAGGACCGCGTGCCACTGAAGCTTTCTTT	CASSPGPRATEAFF
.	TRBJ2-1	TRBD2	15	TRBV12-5	TGTGCTAGTGGTCCATCTAGCGGGGACTACAATGAGCAGTTCTTC	CASGPSSGDYNEQFF
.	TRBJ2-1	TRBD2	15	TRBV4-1	TGCGCCAGCAGCCCCGGGACTAGCGGGAGTAATGAGCAGTTCTTC	CASSPGTSGSNEQFF
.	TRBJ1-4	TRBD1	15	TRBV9	TGTGCCAGCAGCGTAGCTGGGACAGGGAATGAAAAACTGTTTTTT	CASSVAGTGNEKLFF
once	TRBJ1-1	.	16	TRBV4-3	TGCGCCAGCAGCCAAGACCCTCGACCGACGAACACTGAAGCTTTCTTT	CASSQDPRPTNTEAFF
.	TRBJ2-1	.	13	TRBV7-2	TGTGCCAGCAGCCCCCAAAGCGAGGGCCTCAAGTTCTTC	CASSPQSEGLKFF
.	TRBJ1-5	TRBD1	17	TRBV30	TGTGCCTGGAGTGTGAAGAGGGGGCGTGCGGGCCATCAGCCCCAGCATTTT	CAWSVKRGRAGHQPQHF
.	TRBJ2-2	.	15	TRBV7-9	TGTGCCAGCAGCTTAGGGGTCCTGAACACCGGGGAGCTGTTTTTT	CASSLGVLNTGELFF
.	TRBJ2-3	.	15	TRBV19	TGTGCCAGTAGGGTTCAGGGAGGAGGCACAGATACGCAGTATTTT	CASRVQGGGTDTQYF
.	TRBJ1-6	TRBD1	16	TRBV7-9	TGTGCCAGCAGCTACTCGCCGGGACAGGGGAATTCACCCCTCCACTTT	CASSYSPGQGNSPLHF
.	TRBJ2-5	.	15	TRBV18	TGTGCCAGCTCACCACAGAGGAATTTGAAAGAGACCCAGTACTTC	CASSPQRNLKETQYF